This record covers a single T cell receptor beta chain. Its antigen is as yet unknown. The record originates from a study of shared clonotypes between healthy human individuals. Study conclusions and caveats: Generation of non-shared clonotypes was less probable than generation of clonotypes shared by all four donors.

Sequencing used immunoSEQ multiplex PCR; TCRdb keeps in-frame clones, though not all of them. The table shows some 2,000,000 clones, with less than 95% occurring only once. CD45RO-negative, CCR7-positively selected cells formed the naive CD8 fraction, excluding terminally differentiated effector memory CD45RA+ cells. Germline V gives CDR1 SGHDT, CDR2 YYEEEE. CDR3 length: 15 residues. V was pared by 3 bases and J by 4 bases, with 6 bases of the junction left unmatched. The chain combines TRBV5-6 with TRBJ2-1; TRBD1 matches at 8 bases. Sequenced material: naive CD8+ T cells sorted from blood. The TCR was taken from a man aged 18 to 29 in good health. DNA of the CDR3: TGTGCCAGCAGCTCCCGGGACAGGCCATACAATGAGCAGTTCTTC. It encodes CASSSRDRPYNEQFF.